This T cell receptor beta chain comes out of a study of graft-versus-host responses after intestinal transplantation. On the study more broadly: Recipients across the board were started on anti-thymocyte globulin induction, then kept on tacrolimus and steroids for about 3 years.

The protocol was immunoSEQ multiplex PCR, while the TCRdb copy is restricted to in-frame clones and leaves out a portion. The table includes approximately 63,000 clones, 89% detected once. Study-wide points: Circulating GvH clone levels at their peak were associated with HvG declines (early post-transplant).

The authors processed graft tissue to release intraepithelial and lamina propria lymphocytes. Of note for this clone: Antigen unknown.

The TCR originated in a human patient who received an intestinal transplant, so some T cells may come from the graft donor. The specimen comprised ileum tissue, sampled 350 to 400 days after transplant.

In DNA form, the CDR3 reads TGTGCCAGCAGTAGGACAGGGGTCAATGAAAAACTGTTTTTT. It translates to CASSRTGVNEKLFF. The chain is built from TRBV2 and TRBJ1-4; TRBD1 matches 9 bases. Germline V gives CDR1 SNHLY, CDR2 FYNNEI. V gave up 5 bases and J gave up 5 bases; unmatched junction bases: 3. CDR3 length: 14 residues.